This T cell receptor (beta chain) was profiled in a study of tumor and adjacent non-tumor tissue in lung cancer. Study information: The cohort had about a dozen adenocarcinoma, a couple of squamous cell and 1 small cell patients.

Three rounds of nested PCR, following a modified ARM-PCR protocol, produced the TCRbeta library. Each CDR3 protein gets one entry after TCRdb re-called the multiplex PCR reads with MiXCR. The sample shows about 110,000 distinct CDR3 sequences, roughly 73% of them seen only once. The template was RNA from unsorted bulk tissue. The V and J ends lost 1 base and 7 bases respectively, with 17 bases between them. The CDR3 totals 16 residues. The germline gives CDR1 LGHNA, CDR2 YNFKEQ. V gene TRBV4-2 combines with J gene TRBJ2-1, with D tentatively TRBD1 or TRBD2 (5 bases each). The receptor was isolated from a woman aged 55-75 years with non-small cell lung cancer. What was sequenced was lung tumor tissue. CDR3 amino acids: CASSQGVVGPLNEQFF. The CDR3 DNA follows: TGTGCCAGCAGCCAAGGGGTGGTGGGACCGCTGAATGAGCAGTTCTTC.